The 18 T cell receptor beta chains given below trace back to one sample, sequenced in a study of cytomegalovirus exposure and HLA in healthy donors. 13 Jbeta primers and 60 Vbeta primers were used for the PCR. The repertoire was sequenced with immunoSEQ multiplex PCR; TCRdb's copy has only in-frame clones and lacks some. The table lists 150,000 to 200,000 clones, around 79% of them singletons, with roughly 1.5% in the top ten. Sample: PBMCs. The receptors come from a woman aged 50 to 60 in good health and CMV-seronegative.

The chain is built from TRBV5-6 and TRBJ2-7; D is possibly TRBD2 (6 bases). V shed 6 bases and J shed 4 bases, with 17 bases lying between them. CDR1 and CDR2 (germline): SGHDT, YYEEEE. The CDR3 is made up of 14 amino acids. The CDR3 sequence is CASTPGGGPYEQYF. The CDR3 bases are TGTGCCAGCACCCCCGGGGGAGGACCATACGAGCAGTACTTC.

The CDR3 DNA is TGTGCCAGCAGCCCGGGACAGGACAGGACAGATACGCAGTATTTT. It is translated as CASSPGQDRTDTQYF. The chain joins TRBV7-9 to TRBJ2-3, with TRBD1 matching over 8 bases. Germline CDR1 SEHNR, CDR2 FQNEAQ (reference sequence). The trim removed 5 bases at V and 3 bases at J, leaving 7 bases unmatched. The CDR3 loop spans 15 amino acids.

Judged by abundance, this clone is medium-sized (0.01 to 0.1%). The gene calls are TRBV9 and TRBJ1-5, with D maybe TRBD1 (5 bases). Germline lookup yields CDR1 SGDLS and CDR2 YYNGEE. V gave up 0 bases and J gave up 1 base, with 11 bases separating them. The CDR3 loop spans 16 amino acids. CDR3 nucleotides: TGTGCCAGCAGCGTAGATGGCAGGGCGAGCAATCAGCCCCAGCATTTT. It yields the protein CASSVDGRASNQPQHF.

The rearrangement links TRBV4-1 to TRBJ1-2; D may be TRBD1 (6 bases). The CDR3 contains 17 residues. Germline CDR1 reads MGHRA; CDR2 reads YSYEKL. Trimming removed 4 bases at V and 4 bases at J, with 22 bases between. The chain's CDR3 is CASSPSPDRSNIYGYTF. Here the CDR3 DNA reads TGCGCCAGCAGCCCCTCACCGGACAGATCCAACATCTATGGCTACACCTTC.

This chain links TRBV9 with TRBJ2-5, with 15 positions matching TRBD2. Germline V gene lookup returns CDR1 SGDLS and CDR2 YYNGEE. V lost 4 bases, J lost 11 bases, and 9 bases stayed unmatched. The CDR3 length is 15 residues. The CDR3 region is CASSSGLAGGGEQYF. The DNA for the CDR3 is TGTGCCAGCAGCTCGGGACTAGCGGGAGGAGGGGAGCAGTACTTC.

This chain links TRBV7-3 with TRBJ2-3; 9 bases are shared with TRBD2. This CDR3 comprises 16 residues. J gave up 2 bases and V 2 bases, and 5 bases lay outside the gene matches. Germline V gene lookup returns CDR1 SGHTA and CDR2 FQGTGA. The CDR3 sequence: CASSLVAGASTDTQYF. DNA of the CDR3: TGTGCCAGCAGCTTAGTAGCGGGGGCCTCCACAGATACGCAGTATTTT.

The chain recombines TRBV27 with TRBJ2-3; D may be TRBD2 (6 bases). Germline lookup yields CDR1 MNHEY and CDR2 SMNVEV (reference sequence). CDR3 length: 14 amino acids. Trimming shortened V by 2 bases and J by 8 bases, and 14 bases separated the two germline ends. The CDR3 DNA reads TGTGCCAGCAGTTTAGCGGGGAAGGCGGGTACGCAGTATTTT. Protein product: CASSLAGKAGTQYF.

In nucleotides, the CDR3 is TGTGCCAGCAGTTTGAGACCCGCCGGGACAGGGGTTCCCTACACCTTC. It codes for CASSLRPAGTGVPYTF. The chain employs TRBV6-5 and TRBJ1-2; 10 positions agree with TRBD1. The CDR3 covers 16 residues. V shed 4 bases and J 10 bases; nucleotides not matched to a gene: 15. CDR1 is MNHEY and CDR2 is SVGAGI in the germline V gene.

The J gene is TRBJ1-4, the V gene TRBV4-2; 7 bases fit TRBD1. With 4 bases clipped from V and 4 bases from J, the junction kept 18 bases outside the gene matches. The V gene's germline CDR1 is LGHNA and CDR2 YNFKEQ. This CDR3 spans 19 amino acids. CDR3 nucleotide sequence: TGTGCCAGCAGCCCACCCCCTAGGGGGGACAGAAGTTATAATGAAAAACTGTTTTTT. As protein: CASSPPPRGDRSYNEKLFF.

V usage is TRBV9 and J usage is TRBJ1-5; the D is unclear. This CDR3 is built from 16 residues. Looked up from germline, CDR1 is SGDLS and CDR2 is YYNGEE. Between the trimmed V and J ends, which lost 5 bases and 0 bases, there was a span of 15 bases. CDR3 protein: CASSRRLPYSNQPQHF. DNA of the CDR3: TGTGCCAGCAGTCGCCGACTACCATATAGCAATCAGCCCCAGCATTTT.

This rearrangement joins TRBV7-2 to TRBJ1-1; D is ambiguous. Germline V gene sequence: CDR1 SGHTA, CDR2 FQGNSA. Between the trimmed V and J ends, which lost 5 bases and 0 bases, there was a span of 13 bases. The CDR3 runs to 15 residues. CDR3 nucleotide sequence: TGTGCCAGCAGCCCCGCGAGGAGGATGAACACTGAAGCTTTCTTT. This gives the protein CASSPARRMNTEAFF.

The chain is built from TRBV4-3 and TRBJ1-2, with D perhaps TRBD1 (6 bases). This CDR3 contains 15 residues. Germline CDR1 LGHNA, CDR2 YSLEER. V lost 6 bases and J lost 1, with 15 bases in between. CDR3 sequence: CASSLNSGVNYGYTF. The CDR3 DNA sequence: TGCGCCAGCAGTCTTAACTCAGGGGTTAACTATGGCTACACCTTC.

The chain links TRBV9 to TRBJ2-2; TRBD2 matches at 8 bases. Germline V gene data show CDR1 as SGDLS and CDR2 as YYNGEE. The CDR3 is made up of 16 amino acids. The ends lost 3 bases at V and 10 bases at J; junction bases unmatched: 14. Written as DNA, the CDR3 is TGTGCCAGCAGCGCCGGGGGGGACCTCTTCCCGAAGGAGCTGTTTTTT. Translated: CASSAGGDLFPKELFF. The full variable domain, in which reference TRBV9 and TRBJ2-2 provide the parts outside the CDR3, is DSGVTQTPKHLITATGQRVTLRCSPRSGDLSVYWYQQSLDQGLQFLIQYYNGEERAKGNILERFSAQQFPDLHSELNLSSLELGDSALYFCASSAGGDLFPKELFFGEGSRLTVL.

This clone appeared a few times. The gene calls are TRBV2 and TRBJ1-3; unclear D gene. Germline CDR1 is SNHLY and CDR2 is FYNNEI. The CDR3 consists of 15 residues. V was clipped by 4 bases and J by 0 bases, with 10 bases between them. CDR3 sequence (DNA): TGTGCCAGCAGTGTAGAACGGGACTCTGGAAACACCATATATTTT. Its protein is CASSVERDSGNTIYF. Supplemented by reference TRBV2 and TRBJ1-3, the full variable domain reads EPEVTQTPSHQVTQMGQEVILRCVPISNHLYFYWYRQILGQKVEFLVSFYNNEISEKSEIFDDQFSVERPDGSNFTLKIRSTKLEDSAMYFCASSVERDSGNTIYFGEGSWLTVV.

The CDR3 coding sequence is TGCGCCAGCAGCCAAGATAAGACAGAAATATGGATGAACACTGAAGCTTTCTTT. It translates to CASSQDKTEIWMNTEAFF. The V gene is TRBV4-3, the J gene TRBJ1-1, with D possibly TRBD1 on 5 matching bases. Germline assignment: CDR1 LGHNA and CDR2 YSLEER. V gave up 0 bases and J gave up 0 bases, with 17 bases separating them. This CDR3 has 18 residues.

The CDR3 sequence: CASSARTGTGELFF. In DNA form, the CDR3 reads TGTGCCAGCAGTGCCAGGACAGGGACCGGGGAGCTGTTTTTT. This sequence joins TRBV7-3 and TRBJ2-2; 8 bases line up with TRBD1. Germline values: CDR1 SGHTA, CDR2 FQGTGA. This CDR3 has 14 amino acids. Unmatched junction bases numbered 5, after V lost 6 bases and J lost 5 bases.

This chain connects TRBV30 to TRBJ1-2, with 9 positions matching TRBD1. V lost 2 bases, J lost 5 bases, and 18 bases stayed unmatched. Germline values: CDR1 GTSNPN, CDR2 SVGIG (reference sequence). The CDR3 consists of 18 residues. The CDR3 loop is CAWSFLPPTGGARYGYTF. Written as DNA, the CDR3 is TGTGCCTGGAGTTTCCTTCCCCCTACAGGGGGCGCCAGGTATGGCTACACCTTC.

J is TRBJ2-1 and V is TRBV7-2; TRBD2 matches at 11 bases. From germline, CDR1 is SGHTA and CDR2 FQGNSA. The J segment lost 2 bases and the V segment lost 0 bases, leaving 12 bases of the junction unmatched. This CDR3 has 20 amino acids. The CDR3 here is CASSLAAISSGRPPYNEQFF. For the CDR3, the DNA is TGTGCCAGCAGCTTAGCGGCTATATCTAGCGGGAGGCCTCCCTACAATGAGCAGTTCTTC.